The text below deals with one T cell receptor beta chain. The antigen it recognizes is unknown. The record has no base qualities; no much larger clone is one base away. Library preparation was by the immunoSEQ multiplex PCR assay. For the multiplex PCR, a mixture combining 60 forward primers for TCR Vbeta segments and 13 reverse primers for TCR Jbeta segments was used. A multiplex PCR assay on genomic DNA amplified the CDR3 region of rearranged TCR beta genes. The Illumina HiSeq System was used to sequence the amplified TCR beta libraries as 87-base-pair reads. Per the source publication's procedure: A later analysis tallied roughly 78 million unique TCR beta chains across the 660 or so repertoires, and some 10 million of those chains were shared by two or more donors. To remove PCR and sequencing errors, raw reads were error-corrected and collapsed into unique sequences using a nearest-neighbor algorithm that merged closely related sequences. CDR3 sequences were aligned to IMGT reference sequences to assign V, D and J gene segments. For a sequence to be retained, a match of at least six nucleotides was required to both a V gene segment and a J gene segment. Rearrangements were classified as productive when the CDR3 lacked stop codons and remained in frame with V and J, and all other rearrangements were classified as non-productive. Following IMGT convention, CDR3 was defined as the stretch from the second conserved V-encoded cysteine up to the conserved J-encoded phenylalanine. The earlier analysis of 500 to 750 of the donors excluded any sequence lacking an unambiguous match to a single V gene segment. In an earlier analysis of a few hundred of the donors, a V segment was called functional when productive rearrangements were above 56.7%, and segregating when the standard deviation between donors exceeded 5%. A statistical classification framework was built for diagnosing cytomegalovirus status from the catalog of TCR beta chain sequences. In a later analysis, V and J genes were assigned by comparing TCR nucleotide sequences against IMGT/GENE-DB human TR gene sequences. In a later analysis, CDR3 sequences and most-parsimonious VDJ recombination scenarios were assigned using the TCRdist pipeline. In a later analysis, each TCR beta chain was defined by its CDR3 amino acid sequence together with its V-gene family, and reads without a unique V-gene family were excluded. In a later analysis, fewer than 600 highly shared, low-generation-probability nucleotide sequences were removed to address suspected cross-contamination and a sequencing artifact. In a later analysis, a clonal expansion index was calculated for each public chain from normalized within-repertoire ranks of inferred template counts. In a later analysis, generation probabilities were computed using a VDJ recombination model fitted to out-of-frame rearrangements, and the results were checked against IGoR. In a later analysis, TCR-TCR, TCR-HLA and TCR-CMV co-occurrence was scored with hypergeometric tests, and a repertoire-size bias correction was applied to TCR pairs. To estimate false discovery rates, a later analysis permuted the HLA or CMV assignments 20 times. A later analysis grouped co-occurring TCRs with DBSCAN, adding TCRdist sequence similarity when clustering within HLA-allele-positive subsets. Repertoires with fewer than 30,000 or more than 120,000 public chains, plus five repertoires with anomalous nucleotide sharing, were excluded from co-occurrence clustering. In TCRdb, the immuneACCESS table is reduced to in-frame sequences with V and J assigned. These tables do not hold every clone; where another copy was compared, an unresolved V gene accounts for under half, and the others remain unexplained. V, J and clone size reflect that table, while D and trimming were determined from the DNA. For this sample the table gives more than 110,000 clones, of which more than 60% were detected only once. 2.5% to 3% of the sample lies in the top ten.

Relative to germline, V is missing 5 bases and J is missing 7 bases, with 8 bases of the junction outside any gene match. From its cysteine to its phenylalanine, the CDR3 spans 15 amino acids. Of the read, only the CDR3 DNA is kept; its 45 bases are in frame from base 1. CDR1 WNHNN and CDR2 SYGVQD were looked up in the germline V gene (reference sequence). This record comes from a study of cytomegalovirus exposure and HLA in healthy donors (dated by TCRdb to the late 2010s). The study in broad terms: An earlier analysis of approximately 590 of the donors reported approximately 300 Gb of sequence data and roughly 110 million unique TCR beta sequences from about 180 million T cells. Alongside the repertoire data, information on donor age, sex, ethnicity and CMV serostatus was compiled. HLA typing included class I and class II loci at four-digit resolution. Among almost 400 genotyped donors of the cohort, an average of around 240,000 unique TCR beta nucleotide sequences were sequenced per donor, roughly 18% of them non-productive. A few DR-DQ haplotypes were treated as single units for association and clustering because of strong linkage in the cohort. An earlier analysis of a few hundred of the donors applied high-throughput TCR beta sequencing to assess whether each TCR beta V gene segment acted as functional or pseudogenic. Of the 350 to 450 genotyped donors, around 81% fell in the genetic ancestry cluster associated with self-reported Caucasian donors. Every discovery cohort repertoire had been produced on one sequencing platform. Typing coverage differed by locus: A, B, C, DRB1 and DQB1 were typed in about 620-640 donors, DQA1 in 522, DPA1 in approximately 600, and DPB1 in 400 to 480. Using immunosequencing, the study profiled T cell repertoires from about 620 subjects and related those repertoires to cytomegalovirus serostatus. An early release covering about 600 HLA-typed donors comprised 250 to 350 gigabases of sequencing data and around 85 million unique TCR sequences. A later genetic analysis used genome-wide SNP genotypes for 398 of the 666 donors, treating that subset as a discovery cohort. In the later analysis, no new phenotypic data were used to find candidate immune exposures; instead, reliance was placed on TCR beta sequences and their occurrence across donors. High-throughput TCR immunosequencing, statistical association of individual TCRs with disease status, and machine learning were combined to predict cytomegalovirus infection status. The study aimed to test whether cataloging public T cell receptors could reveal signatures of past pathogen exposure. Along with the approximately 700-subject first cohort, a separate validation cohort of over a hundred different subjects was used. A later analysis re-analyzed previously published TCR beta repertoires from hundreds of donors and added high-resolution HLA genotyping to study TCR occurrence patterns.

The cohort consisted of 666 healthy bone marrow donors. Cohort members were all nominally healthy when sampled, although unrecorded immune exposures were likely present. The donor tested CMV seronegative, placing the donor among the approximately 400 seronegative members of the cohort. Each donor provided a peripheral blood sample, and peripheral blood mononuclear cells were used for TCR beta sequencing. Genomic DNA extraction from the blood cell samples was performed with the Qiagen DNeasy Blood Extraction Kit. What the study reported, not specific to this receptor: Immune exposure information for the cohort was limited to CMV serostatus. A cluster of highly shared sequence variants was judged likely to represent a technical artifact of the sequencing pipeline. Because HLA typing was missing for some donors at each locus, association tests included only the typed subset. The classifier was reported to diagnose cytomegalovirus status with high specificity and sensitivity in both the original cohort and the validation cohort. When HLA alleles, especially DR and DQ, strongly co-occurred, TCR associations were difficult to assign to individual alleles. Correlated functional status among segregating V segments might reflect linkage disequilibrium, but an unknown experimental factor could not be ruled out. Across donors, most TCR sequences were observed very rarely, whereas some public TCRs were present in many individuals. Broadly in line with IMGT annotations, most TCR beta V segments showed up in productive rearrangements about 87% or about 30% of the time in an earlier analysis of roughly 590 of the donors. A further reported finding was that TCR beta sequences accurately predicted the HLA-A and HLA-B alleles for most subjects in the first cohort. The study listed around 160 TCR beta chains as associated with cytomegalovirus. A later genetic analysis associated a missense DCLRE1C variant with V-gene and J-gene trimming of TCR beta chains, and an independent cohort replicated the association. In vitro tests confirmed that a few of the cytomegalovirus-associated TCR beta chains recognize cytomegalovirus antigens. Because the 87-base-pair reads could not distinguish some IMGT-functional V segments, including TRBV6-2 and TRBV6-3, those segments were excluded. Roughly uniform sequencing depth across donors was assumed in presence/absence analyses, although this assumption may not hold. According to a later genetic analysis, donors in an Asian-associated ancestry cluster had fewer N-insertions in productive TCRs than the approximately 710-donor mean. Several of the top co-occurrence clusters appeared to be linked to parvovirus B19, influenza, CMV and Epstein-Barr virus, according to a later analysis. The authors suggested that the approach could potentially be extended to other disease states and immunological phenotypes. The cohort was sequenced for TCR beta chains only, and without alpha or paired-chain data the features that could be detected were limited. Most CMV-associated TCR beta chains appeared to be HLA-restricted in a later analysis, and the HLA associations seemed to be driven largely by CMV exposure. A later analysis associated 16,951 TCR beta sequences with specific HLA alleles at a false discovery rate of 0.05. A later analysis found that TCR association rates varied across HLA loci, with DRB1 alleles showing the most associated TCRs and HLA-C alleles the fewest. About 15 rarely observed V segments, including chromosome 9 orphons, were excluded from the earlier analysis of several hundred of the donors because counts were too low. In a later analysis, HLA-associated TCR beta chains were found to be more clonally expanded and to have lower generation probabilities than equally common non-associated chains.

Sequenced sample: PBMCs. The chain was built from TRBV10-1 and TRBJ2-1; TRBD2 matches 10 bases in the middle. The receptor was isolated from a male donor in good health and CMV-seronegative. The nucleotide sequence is TGCGCCAGCAGTCTTAGCGGGGGGCCTGGGAATGAGCAGTTCTTC. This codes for CASSLSGGPGNEQFF.